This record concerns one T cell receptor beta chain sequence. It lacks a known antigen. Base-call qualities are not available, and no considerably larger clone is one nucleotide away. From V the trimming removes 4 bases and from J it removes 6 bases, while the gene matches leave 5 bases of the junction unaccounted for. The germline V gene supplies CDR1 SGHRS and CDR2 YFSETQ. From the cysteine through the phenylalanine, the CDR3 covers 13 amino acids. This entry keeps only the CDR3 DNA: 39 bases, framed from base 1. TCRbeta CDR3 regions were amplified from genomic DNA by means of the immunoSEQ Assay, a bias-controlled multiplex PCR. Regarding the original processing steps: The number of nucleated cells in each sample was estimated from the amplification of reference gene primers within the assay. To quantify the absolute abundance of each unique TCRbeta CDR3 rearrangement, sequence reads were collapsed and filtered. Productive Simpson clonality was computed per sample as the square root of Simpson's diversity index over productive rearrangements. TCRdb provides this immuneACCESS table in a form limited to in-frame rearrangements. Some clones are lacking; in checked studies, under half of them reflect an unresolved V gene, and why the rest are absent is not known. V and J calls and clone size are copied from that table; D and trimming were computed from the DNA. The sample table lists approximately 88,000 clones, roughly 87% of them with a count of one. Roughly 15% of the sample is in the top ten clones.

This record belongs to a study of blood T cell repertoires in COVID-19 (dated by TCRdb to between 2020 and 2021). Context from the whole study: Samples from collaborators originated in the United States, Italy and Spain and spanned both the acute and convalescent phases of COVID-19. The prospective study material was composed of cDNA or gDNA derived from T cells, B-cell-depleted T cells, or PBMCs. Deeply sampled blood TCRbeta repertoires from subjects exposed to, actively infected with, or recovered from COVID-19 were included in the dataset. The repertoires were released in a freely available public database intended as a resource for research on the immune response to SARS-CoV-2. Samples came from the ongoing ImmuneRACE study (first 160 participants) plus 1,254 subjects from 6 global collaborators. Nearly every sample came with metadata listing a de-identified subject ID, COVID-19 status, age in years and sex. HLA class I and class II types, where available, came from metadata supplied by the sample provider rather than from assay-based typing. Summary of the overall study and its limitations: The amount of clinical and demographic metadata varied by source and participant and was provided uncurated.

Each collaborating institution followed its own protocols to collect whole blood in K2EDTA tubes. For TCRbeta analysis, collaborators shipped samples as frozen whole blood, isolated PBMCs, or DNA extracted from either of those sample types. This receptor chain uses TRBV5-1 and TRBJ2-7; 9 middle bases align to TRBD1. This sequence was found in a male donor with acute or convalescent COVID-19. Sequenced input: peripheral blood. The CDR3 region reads CASSRDRVGEQYF. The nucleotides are TGCGCCAGCAGCCGGGACAGGGTAGGCGAGCAGTACTTC.